Given below is one TCR beta chain in context. Unsorted PBMC replicate PCRs drew on about 0.3 ug DNA, representing tens of thousands of T cell genomes. TCRdb's copy holds only in-frame clones and misses some; the assay was immunoSEQ multiplex PCR. The sample includes about half a million clones, roughly three quarters of them seen just once. Trimming cost V 1 base and J 3 bases, with 10 bases left between them. Germline values: CDR1 LGHNA, CDR2 YNFKEQ. The CDR3 spans 14 residues. These data originate in a study of shared clonotypes between healthy human individuals. The rearrangement uses TRBV4-2 and TRBJ2-7, with D possibly TRBD1 on 6 matching bases. The sequencing sample was made of PBMCs. The sequence came from a woman in her thirties or forties in good health. Some clones in this sample may be carry-over from other donors' samples. The chain's CDR3 is CASSQVSGDYEQYF. CDR3 sequence (DNA): TGTGCCAGCAGCCAAGTATCAGGGGACTACGAGCAGTACTTC.